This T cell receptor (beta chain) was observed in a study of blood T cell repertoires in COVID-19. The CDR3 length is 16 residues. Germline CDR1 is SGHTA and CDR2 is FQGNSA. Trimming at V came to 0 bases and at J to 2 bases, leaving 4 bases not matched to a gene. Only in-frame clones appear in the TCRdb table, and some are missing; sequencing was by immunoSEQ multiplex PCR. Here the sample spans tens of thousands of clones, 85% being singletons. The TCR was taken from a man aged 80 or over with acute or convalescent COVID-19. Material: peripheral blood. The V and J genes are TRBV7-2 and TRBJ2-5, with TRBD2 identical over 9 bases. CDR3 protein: CASSLAETSGQETQYF. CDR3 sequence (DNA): TGTGCCAGCAGCTTAGCTGAGACTAGCGGACAAGAGACCCAGTACTTC.